The sequence of this TCR beta chain was determined in a study of blood T cell repertoires in COVID-19. Study overall: Donors in the United States, Italy and Spain gave samples during acute or convalescent COVID-19. In each case, the material was cDNA or gDNA derived from T cells, B-cell-depleted T cells, or PBMCs.

Looked up from germline, CDR1 is MGHRA and CDR2 is YSYEKL. The V end lost 0 bases, the J end lost 4 bases, and 15 bases lay between the germline ends. This CDR3 is 16 amino acids long. In the study's own analysis: Researchers report that nucleated cell counts were estimated from reference gene primer amplification. Some clones are missing from TCRdb's copy, which holds only in-frame ones; the method was immunoSEQ multiplex PCR. That table gives V, J and clone size, and the DNA gave D and trimming. The sample shows roughly 180,000 clones, 65% to 85% of them seen only once. This chain uses TRBV4-1 with TRBJ1-2; D might be TRBD1 (5 bases). The material sequenced was peripheral blood. The origin of this receptor is a man between 60 and 75 years old with active or convalescent COVID-19. The CDR3 DNA reads as TGCGCCAGCAGCCAAGATTCTTCCGGTAGGGGCTATGGCTACACCTTC. Translating it yields CASSQDSSGRGYGYTF.